The T cell receptor (beta chain) under discussion was sequenced for a study of post-analysis software for immune sequencing data. Broader study findings: Normalized Chao1 diversity was significantly reduced in patients versus controls. Batch-matched samples strongly co-clustered by F measure. Elevated frequency relative to controls characterized roughly five TRBV segments in patients, TRBV5-6, TRBV5-1 and TRBV20-1 among them.

CDR3 length: 16 residues. J was trimmed by 6 bases and V by 4 bases; bases with no gene match: 12. The V gene's germline CDR1 is SGHVS and CDR2 FQNEAQ. Presence of unique molecular identifiers characterized the TCR beta cDNA libraries. TCRdb ran MiXCR on the PCR reads and lists one entry per CDR3 protein. The sample holds hundreds of thousands of distinct CDR3 sequences, more than 30% seen once. Notes on this clonotype: Its antigen remains unknown.

The TCR was taken from a girl aged 2-10 years with multiple sclerosis. The chain employs TRBV7-8 and TRBJ2-3, with 8 positions matching TRBD1. Material: blood. The CDR3 nucleotides read TGTGCCAGCAGCTCCCCCGGGACAGGCCTCACTGATACGCAGTATTTT. Its translation is CASSSPGTGLTDTQYF.